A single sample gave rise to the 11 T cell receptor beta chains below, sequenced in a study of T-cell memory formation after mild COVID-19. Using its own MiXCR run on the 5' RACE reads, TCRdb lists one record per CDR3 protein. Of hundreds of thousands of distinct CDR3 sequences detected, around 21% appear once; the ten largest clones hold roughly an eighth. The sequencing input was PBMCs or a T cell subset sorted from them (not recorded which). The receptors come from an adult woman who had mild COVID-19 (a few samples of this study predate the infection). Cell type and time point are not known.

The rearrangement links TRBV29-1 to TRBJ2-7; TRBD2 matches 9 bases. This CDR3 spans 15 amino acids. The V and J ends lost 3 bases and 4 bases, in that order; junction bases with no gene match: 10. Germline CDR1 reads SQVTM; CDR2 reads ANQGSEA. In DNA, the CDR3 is TGCAGCGTTGAGTCTTGGCGGGAGGGAAGTTACGAGCAGTACTTC. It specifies CSVESWREGSYEQYF.

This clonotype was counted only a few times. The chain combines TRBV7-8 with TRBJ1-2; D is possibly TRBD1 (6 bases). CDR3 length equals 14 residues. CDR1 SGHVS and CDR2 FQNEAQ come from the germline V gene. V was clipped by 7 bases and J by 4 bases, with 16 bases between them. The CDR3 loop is CASTLTGWSYGYTF. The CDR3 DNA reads TGTGCCAGCACCTTGACAGGATGGTCCTATGGCTACACCTTC.

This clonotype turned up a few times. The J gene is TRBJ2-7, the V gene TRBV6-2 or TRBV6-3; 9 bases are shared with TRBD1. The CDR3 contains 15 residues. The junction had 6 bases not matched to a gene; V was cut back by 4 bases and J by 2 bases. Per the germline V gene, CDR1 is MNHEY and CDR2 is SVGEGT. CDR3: CASSSRDRVPYEQYF. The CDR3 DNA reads TGTGCCAGCAGTTCCCGGGACAGGGTGCCCTACGAGCAGTACTTC.

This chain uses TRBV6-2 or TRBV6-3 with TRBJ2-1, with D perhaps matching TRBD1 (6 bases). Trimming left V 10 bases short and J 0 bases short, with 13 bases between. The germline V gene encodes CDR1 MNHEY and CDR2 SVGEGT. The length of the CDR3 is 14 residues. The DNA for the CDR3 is TGTGCCACCCAGGGGTTGGGCTCCTACAATGAGCAGTTCTTC. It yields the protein CATQGLGSYNEQFF.

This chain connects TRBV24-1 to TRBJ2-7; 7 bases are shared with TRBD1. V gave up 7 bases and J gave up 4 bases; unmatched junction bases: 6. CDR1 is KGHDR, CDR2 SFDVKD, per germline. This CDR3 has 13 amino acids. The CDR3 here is CATRDSQGYEQYF. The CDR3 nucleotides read TGTGCCACCAGAGACTCACAGGGGTACGAGCAGTACTTC.

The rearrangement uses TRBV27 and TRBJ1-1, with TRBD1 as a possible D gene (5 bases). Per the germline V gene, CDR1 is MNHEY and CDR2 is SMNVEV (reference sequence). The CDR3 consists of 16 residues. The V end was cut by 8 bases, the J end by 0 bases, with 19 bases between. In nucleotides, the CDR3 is TGTGCCAGCCGCTCTGGGGGGGGTCCCATGAACACTGAAGCTTTCTTT. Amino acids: CASRSGGGPMNTEAFF.

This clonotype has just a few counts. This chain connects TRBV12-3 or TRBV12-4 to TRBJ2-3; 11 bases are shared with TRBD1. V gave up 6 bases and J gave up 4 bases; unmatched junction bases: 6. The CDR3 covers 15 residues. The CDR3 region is CASSGQGALSDTQYF. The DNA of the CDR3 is TGTGCCAGCAGCGGACAGGGGGCGTTATCAGATACGCAGTATTTT.

The CDR3 DNA is TGTGCCAGCAGCCAGTCGGTCTACGAGCAGTACTTC. It translates to CASSQSVYEQYF. This chain connects TRBV3-1 to TRBJ2-7; D remains unclear. CDR3 length: 12 amino acids. Germline CDR1 LGHDT, CDR2 YNNKEL (reference sequence). Trimming took 3 bases from V and 3 from J, leaving 6 bases between them.

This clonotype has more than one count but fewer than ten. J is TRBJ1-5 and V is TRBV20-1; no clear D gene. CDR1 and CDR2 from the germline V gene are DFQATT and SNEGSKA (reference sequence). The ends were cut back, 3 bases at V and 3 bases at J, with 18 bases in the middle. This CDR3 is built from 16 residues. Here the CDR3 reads CSARTPRGDINQPQHF. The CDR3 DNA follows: TGCAGTGCTAGGACCCCCCGGGGAGACATCAATCAGCCCCAGCATTTT.

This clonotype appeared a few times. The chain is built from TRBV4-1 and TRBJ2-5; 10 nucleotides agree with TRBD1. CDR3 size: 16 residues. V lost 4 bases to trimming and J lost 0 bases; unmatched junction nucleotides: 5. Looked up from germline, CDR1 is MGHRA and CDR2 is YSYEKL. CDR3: CASSLGTGANQETQYF. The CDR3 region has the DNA TGCGCCAGCAGCCTAGGGACAGGGGCCAACCAAGAGACCCAGTACTTC.

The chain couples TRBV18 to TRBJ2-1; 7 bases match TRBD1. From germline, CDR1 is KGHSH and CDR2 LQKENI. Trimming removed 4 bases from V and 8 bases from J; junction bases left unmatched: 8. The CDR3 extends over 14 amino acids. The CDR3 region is CASSLRDRADEQFF. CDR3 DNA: TGTGCCAGCTCACTCCGAGACAGGGCTGATGAGCAGTTCTTC.